The 8 T cell receptor beta chains reported below all come from one sample, sequenced in a study of CD8+ T cells in alopecia areata. Sequencing used cDNA as its template, made by extracting RNA and reverse transcribing it. TCRdb's table, derived via immunoSEQ multiplex PCR, lists solely in-frame clones and lacks some. The sample carries about 200,000 clones, about 56% recorded once. Sequenced: CD8+ T cells sorted from blood. The receptors stem from a human donor in good health.

As concerns this clone: The junction does not match germline at one end; this may be a read error. The chain couples TRBV11-2 to TRBJ1-2, with D possibly being TRBD1 (5 bases). Per germline, CDR1 SGHAT and CDR2 FQNNGV. This CDR3 is 9 amino acids long. CDR3 nucleotide sequence: TGTGCCAGCAGCCCGGGACGGAGCTTC. Translation gives CASSPGRSF.

This clone showed up just a few times. J is TRBJ1-1 and V is TRBV7-6; D might be TRBD1 (6 bases). V was shortened by 4 bases and J by 7 bases, with 16 bases between the two germline ends. The CDR3 runs 14 residues. The germline gives CDR1 SGHVS, CDR2 FNYEAQ. CDR3 DNA: TGTGCCAGCAGCTCAGGGGTTGGGTTGCTTGAAGCTTTCTTT. Its protein is CASSSGVGLLEAFF.

The V call is TRBV6-1, the J call TRBJ2-7; 7 positions match TRBD2. The V segment lost 3 bases and the J segment 12 bases; nucleotides outside the gene matches: 8. The CDR3 is 12 residues long. Germline assignment: CDR1 MNHNS and CDR2 SASEGT. Written as DNA, the CDR3 is TGTGCCAGCAGTGATCGGGAGGCCCCGGGGTACTTC. Translated: CASSDREAPGYF.

This chain connects TRBV5-4 to TRBJ1-2, with D possibly matching TRBD1 (5 bases). The ends were cut back, 2 bases at V and 2 bases at J, with 13 bases in the middle. The CDR3 length is 15 residues. Germline-derived CDR1 and CDR2 are SGHNT and YYREEE (reference sequence). The DNA for the CDR3 is TGTGCCAGCAGCTTCCGCAGGGAGACGAACTATGGCTACACCTTC. As protein: CASSFRRETNYGYTF. Together with reference TRBV5-4 and TRBJ1-2, the CDR3 gives the full variable domain: ETGVTQSPTHLIKTRGQQVTLRCSSQSGHNTVSWYQQALGQGPQFIFQYYREEENGRGNFPPRFSGLQFPNYSSELNVNALELDDSALYLCASSFRRETNYGYTFGSGTRLTVV.

The chain links TRBV18 to TRBJ2-5, with a tentative D call TRBD2 (5 bases). CDR3 length: 14 amino acids. CDR1 KGHSH and CDR2 LQKENI come from the germline V gene. V was trimmed by 4 bases and J by 3 bases, leaving 12 bases between them. The DNA of the CDR3 is TGTGCCAGCTCACGAAATGTACTAGAAGAGACCCAGTACTTC. Amino acid sequence: CASSRNVLEETQYF.

There are a few counts of this clone. The chain has TRBV5-6 and TRBJ2-3; no clear D gene. Germline CDR1 SGHDT, CDR2 YYEEEE. The CDR3 has 14 amino acids. V was trimmed by 0 bases and J by 2 bases, leaving 7 bases between them. The CDR3 protein is CASSLVRHTDTQYF. CDR3 bases: TGTGCCAGCAGCTTGGTCCGTCACACAGATACGCAGTATTTT.

The V gene is TRBV2, the J gene TRBJ1-2; no reliable D call. Germline CDR1 is SNHLY and CDR2 is FYNNEI. Between the trimmed V and J ends, which lost 3 bases and 4 bases, there was a span of 12 bases. CDR3 length equals 14 residues. DNA for the CDR3: TGTGCCAGCAGTGAGGGAGCCGATTCCTATGGCTACACCTTC. Translation gives CASSEGADSYGYTF.

The chain is built from TRBV9 and TRBJ2-7; the match to TRBD1 covers 7 bases. The CDR3 runs 15 residues. V lost 4 bases, J lost 6 bases, and 13 bases stayed unmatched. From germline, CDR1 is SGDLS and CDR2 YYNGEE. The CDR3 loop is CASSPTGTAAGEQYF. In nucleotides, the CDR3 is TGTGCCAGCAGCCCCACCGGGACAGCGGCTGGCGAGCAGTACTTC.